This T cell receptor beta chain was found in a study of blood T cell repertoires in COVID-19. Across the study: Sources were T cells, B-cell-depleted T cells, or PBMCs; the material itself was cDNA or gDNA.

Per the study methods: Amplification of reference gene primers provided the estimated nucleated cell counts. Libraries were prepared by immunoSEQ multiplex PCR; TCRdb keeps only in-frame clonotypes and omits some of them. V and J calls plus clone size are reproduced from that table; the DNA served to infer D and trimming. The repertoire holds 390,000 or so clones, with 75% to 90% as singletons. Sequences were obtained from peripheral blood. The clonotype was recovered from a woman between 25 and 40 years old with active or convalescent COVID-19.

CDR3 nucleotides: TGCAGTGCTAGTTTGGAGTCTTTCCCGTATGGCTACACCTTC. This translates into CSASLESFPYGYTF. This chain links TRBV20-1 with TRBJ1-2; no definite D call. Trimming removed 3 bases from V and 5 bases from J, with 16 bases in between. The CDR3 has 14 residues. CDR1 and CDR2 from the germline V gene are DFQATT and SNEGSKA (reference sequence).